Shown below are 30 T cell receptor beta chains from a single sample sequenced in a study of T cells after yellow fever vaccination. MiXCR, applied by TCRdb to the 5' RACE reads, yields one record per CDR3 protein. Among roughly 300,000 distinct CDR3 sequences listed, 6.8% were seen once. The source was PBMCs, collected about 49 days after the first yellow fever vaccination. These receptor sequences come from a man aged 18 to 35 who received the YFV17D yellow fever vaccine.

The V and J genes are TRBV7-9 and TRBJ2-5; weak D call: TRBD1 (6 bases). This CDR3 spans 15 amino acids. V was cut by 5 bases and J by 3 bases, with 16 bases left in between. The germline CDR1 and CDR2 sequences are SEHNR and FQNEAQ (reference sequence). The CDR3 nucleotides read TGTGCCAGCAGCGCCATACAGGGCCCCGAAGAGACCCAGTACTTC. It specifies CASSAIQGPEETQYF. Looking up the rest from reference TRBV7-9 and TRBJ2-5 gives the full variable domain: DTGVSQNPRHKITKRGQNVTFRCDPISEHNRLYWYRQTLGQGPEFLTYFQNEAQLEKSRLLSDRFSAERPKGSFSTLEIQRTEQGDSAMYLCASSAIQGPEETQYFGPGTRLLVL.

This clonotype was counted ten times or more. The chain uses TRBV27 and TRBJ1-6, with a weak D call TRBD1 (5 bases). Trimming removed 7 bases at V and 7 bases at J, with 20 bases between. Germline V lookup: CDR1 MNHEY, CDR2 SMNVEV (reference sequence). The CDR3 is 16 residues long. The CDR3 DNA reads TGTGCCAGCAAGTCAGGGTTTCCCCGCTTGAATTCACCCCTCCACTTT. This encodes CASKSGFPRLNSPLHF.

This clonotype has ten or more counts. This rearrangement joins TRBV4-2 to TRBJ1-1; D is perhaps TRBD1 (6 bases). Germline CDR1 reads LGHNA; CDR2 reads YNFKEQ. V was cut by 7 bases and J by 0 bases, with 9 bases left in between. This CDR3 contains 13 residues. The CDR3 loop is CASMWTVNTEAFF. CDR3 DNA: TGTGCCAGCATGTGGACAGTGAACACTGAAGCTTTCTTT.

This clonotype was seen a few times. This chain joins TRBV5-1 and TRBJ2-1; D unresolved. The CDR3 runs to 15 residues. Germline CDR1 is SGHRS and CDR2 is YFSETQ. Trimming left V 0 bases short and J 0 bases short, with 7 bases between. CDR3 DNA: TGCGCCAGCAGCTTGGTGGCCCGCTCCTACAATGAGCAGTTCTTC. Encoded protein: CASSLVARSYNEQFF.

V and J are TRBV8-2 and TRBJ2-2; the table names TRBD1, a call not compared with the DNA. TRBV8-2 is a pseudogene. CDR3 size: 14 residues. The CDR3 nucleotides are TGTGCCAGCAGCCCTGGGCTCTTCACCTGGGAGCTGTTTTTT. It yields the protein CASSPGLFTWELFF.

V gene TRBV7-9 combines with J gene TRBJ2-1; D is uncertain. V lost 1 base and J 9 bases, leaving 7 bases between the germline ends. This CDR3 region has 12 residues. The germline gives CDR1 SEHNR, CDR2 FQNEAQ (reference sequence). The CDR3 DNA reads TGTGCCAGCAGCTTAGAACGTCTTGAGCAGTTCTTC. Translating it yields CASSLERLEQFF.

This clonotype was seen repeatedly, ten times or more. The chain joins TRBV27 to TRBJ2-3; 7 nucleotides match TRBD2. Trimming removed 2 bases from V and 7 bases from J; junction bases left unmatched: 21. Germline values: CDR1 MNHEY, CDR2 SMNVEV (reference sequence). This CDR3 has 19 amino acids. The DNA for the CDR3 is TGTGCCAGCAGTTTACGTGATTCTAATGTCTGGGGGGGAGAGAATACGCAGTATTTT. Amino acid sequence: CASSLRDSNVWGGENTQYF.

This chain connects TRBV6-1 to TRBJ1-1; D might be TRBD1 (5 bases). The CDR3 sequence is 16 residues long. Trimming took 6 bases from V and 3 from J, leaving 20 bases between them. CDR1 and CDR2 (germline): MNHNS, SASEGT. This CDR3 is CASSPNMTESYTEAFF. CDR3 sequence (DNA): TGTGCCAGCAGCCCTAATATGACAGAATCGTACACTGAAGCTTTCTTT.

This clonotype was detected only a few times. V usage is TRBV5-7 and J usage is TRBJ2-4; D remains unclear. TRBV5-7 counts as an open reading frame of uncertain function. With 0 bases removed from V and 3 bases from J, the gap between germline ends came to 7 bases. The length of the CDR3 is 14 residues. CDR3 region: CASSLVLVKNIQYF. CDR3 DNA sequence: TGTGCCAGCAGCTTGGTCCTGGTCAAAAACATTCAGTACTTC.

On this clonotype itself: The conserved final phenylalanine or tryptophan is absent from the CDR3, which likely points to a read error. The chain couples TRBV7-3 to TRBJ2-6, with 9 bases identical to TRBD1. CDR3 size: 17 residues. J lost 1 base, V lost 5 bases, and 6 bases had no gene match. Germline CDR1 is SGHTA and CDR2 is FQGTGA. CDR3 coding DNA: TGTGCCAGCAGCCCCCGGGACAGGGCGTCTGGGGCCAACGTCCTGACTTCC. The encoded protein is CASSPRDRASGANVLTS.

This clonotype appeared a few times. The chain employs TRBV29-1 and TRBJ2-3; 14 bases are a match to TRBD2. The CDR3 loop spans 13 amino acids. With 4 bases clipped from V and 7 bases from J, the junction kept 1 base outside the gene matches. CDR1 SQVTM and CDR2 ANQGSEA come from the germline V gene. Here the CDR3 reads CSVGTSGGNTQYF. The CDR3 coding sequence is TGCAGCGTTGGGACTAGCGGGGGGAATACGCAGTATTTT.

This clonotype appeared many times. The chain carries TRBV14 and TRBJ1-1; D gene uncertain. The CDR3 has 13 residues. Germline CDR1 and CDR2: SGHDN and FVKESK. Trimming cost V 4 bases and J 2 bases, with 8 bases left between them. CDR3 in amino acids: CASSPSPNTEAFF. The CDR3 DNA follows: TGTGCCAGCAGCCCTAGCCCCAACACTGAAGCTTTCTTT.

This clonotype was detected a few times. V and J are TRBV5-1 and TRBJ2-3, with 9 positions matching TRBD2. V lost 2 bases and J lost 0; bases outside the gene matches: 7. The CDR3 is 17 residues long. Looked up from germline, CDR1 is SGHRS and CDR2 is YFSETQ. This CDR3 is CASSLKRSGGSTDTQYF. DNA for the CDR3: TGCGCCAGCAGCTTAAAAAGAAGCGGGGGGAGCACAGATACGCAGTATTTT.

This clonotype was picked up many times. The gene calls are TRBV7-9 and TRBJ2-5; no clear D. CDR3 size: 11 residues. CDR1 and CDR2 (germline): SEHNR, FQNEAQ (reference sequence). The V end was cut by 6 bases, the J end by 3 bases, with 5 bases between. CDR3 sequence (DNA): TGTGCCAGCAGTTCAGAAGAGACCCAGTACTTC. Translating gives CASSSEETQYF.

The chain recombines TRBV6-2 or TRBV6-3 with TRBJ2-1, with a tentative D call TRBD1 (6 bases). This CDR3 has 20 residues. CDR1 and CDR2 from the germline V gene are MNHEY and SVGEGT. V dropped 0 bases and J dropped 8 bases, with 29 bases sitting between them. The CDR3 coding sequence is TGTGCCAGCAGTTACTCGATAATTCTGTTACAGAGGGACAAGGCATATGAGCAGTTCTTC. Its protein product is CASSYSIILLQRDKAYEQFF.

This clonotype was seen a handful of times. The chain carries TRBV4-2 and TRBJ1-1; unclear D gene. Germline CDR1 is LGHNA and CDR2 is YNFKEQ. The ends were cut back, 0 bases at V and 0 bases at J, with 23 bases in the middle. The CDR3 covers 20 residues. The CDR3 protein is CASSQDNGLSGHPMNTEAFF. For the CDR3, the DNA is TGTGCCAGCAGCCAAGATAACGGTCTCAGCGGTCACCCTATGAACACTGAAGCTTTCTTT.

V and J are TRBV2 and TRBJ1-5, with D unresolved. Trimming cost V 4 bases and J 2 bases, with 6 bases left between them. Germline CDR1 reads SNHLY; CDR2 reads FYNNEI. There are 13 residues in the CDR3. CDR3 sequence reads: CASSAPGNQPQHF. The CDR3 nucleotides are TGTGCCAGCAGTGCCCCGGGCAATCAGCCCCAGCATTTT.

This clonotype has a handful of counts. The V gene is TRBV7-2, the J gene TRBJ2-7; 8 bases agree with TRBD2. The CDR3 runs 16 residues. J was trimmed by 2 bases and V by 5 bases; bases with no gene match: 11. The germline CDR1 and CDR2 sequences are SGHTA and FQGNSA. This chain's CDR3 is CASSLLSGGNTYEQYF. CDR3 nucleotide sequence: TGTGCCAGCAGCCTACTGAGCGGGGGTAACACCTACGAGCAGTACTTC.

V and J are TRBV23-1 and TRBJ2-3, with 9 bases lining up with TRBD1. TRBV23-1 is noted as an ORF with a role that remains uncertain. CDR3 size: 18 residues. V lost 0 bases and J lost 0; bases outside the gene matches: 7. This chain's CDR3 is CASSQSGDRVGSTDTQYF. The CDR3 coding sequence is TGCGCCAGCAGTCAATCGGGGGACAGGGTGGGTAGCACAGATACGCAGTATTTT.

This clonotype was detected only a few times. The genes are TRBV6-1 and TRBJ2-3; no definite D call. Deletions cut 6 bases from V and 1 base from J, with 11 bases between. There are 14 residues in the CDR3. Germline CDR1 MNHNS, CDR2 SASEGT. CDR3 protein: CASRKGRGTDTQYF. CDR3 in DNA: TGTGCCAGCAGAAAGGGCCGGGGCACAGATACGCAGTATTTT.

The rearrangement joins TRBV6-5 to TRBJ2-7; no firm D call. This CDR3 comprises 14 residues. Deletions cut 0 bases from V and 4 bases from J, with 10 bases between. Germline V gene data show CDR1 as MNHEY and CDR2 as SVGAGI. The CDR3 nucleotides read TGTGCCAGCAGTTACTCGACCTCCGGGTACGAGCAGTACGTC. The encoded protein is CASSYSTSGYEQYV.

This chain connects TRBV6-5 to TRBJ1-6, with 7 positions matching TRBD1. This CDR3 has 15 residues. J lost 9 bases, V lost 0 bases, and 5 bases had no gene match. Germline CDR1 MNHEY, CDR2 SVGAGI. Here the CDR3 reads CASSYSGTGVSPLHF. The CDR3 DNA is TGTGCCAGCAGTTACTCCGGAACAGGGGTTTCACCCCTCCACTTT.

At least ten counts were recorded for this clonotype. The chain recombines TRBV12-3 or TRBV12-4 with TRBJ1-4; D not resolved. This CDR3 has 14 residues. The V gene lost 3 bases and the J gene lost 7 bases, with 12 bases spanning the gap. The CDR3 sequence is CASSFVGMAEKLFF. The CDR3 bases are TGTGCCAGCAGTTTTGTGGGGATGGCTGAAAAACTGTTTTTT.

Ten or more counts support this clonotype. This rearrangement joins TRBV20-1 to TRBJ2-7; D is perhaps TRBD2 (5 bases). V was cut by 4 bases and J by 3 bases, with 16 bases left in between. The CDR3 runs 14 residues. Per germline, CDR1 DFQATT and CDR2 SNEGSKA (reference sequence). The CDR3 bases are TGCAGTGCTACCTCCGGGAAAAACAACTACGAGCAGTACTTC. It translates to CSATSGKNNYEQYF.

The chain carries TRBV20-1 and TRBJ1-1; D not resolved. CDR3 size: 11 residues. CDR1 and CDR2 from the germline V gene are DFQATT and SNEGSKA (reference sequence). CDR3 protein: CKTGGETEAFF. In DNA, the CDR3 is TGCAAAACGGGTGGTGAAACTGAAGCTTTCTTT.

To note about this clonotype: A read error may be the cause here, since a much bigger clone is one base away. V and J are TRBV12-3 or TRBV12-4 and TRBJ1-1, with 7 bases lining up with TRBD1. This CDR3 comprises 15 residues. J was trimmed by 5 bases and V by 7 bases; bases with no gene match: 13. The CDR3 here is CASIQQGRVYTEAFF. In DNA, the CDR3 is TGTGCCAGCATCCAACAGGGGCGGGTTTATACTGAAGCTTTCTTT.

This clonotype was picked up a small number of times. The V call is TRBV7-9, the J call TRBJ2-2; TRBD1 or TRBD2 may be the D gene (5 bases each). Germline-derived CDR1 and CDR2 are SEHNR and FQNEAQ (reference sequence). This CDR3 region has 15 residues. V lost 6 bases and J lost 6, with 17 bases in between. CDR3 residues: CASRDGTAVAGELFF. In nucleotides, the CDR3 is TGTGCCAGCAGAGACGGGACGGCCGTAGCCGGGGAGCTGTTTTTT.

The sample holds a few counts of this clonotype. Written as DNA, the CDR3 is TGCGCCAGCAGCGTACCCCTGGCGGCAGGGGCGGAAGAGACCCAGTACTTC. Protein sequence: CASSVPLAAGAEETQYF. The chain uses TRBV5-1 and TRBJ2-5, with D perhaps TRBD1 (6 bases). This CDR3 has 17 amino acids. Germline CDR1 SGHRS, CDR2 YFSETQ. V dropped 4 bases and J dropped 3 bases, with 22 bases sitting between them. Full variable domain (rest looked up from reference TRBV5-1 and TRBJ2-5): KAGVTQTPRYLIKTRGQQVTLSCSPISGHRSVSWYQQTPGQGLQFLFEYFSETQRNKGNFPGRFSGRQFSNSRSEMNVSTLELGDSALYLCASSVPLAAGAEETQYFGPGTRLLVL.

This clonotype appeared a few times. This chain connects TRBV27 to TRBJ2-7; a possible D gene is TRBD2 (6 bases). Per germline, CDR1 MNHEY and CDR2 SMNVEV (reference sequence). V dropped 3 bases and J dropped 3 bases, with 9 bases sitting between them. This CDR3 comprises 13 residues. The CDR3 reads CASSFSDYYEQYF. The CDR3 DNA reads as TGTGCCAGCAGTTTCTCGGACTACTACGAGCAGTACTTC.

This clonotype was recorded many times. The CDR3 protein is CASSLVASYNEQFF. CDR3 nucleotides: TGTGCCAGCAGCTTAGTTGCTAGCTACAATGAGCAGTTCTTC. The chain couples TRBV11-1 to TRBJ2-1; D gene unclear. CDR3 size: 14 residues. Looked up from germline, CDR1 is SGHAT and CDR2 is FQDESV (reference sequence). V shed 1 base and J shed 3 bases, with 7 bases lying between them.